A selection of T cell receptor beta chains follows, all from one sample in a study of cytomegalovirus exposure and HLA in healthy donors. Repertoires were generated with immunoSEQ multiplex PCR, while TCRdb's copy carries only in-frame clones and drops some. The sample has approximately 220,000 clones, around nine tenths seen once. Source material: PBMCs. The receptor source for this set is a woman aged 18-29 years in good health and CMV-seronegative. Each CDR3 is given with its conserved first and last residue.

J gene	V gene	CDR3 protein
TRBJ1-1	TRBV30	CASTGAGVNTEAFF
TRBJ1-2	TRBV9	CASSAQQGARNYGYTF
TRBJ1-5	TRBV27	CASSDRGQPQHF
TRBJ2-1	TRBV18	CASSPPAGYEQFF
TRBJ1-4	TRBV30	CAWSGGREKLFF
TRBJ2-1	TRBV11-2	CASSQTGRAYEQFF
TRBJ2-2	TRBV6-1	CASRLTGVNTGELFF
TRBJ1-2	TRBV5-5	CASSSDVGSYTF
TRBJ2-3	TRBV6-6	CASSPRRGGAADTQYF
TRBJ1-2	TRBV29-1	CSVEEHNYGYTF
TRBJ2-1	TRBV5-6	CASSLALGEQFF
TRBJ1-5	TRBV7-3	CASSPLGGDQPQHF
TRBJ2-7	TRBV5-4	CASSLARTGGVEQYF
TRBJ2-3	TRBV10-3	CAISNLAGVGTDTQYF
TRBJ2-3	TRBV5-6	CASTLAGDRGRDTQYF
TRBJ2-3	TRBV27	CASSFQARGSDTQYF
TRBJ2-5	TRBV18	CASSPGLPQETQYF
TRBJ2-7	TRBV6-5	CASRRGQGATYEQYF
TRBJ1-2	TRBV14	CASSQARWNGYTF
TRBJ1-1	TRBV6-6	CASTRGVNTEAFF
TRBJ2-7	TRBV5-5	CASSLDGRGEQYF
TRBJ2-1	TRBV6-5	CASSYSGNSYNEQFF
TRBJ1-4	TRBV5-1	CASSSPDRGEEKLFF
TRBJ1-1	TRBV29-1	CSARPTQENTEAFF
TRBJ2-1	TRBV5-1	CASWDRVGNEQFF
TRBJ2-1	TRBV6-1	CASSERGGYNEQFF
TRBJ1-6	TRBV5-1	CASRTGAGSPLHF
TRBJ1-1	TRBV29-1	CSVVRESTEAFF
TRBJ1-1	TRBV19	CASSRGQANTEAFF
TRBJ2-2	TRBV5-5	CASSPKPFPGYTGELFF
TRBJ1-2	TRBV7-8	CASSLVVQGVKFYGYTF
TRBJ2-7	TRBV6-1	CASSDADEQYF
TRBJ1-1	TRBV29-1	CSVWTGGTEAFF
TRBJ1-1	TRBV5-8	CASSFGQTGGTENTEAFF
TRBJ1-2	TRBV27	CASSSGANYGYTF
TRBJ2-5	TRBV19	CASSIDGGFGQETQYF
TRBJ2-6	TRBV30	CACNLRRSGANVLTF
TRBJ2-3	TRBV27	CASSPPRGGRVLDTQYF
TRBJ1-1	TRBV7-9	CASRQSGTVNTEAFF
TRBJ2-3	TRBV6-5	CASSGGRWGTDTQYF
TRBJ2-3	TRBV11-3	CASSSLAVDTQYF
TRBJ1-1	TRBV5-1	CASSAGDRGTEAFF
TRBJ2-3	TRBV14	CASRGLAGEDTQYF
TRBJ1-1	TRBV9	CASSGDGQNTEAFF
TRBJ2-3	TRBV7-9	CASSHNFREVGTDTQYF
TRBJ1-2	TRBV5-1	CASSFRWHRSYGYTF
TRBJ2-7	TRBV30	CAWNGYEQYF
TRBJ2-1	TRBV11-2	CASSLAAGGYNEQFF
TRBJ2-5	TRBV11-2	CASSSGTSGMETQYF
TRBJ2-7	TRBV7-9	CASSLGPEQYF
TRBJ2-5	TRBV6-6	CASSVMGGRAETQYF